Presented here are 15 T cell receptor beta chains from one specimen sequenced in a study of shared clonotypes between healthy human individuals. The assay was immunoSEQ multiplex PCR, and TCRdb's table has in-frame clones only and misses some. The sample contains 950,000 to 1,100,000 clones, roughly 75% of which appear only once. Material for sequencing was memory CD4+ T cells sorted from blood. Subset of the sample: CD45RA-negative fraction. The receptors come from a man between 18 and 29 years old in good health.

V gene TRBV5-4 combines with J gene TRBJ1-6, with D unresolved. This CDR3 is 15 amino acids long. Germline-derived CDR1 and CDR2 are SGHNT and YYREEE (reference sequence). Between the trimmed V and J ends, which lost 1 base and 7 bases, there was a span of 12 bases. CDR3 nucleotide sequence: TGTGCCAGCAGCTTGCCCGGTTCAGGCAATTCACCCCTCCACTTT. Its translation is CASSLPGSGNSPLHF.

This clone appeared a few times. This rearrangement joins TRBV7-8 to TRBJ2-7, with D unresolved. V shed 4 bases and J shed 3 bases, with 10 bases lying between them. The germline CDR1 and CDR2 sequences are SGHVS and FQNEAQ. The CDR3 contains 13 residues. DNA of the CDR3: TGTGCCAGCAGCTACACACGAGACTACGAGCAGTACTTC. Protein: CASSYTRDYEQYF.

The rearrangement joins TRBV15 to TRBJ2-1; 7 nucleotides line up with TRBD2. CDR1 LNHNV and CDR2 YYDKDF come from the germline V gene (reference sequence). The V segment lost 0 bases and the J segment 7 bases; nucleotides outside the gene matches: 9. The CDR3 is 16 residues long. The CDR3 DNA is TGTGCCACCAGCAGAGATCGGGGAGGGCGAAGGAATGAGCAGTTCTTC. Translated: CATSRDRGGRRNEQFF.

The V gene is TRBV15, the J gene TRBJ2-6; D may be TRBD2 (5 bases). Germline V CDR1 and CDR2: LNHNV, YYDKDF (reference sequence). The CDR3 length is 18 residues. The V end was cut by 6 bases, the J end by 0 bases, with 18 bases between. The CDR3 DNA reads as TGTGCCACCAGTAAGGGAGACGATTATGGCTCTGGGGCCAACGTCCTGACTTTC. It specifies CATSKGDDYGSGANVLTF.

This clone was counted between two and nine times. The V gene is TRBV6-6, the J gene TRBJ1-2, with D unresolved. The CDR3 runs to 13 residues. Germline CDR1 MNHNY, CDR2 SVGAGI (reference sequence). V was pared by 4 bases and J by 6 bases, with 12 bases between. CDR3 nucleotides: TGTGCCAGCAGTTTCGATCGACGGAATGGCTACACCTTC. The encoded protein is CASSFDRRNGYTF.

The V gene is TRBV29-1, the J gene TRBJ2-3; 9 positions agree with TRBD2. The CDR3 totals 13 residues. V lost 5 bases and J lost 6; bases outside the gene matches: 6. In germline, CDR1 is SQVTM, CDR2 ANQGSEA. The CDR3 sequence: CSVQALAGDTQYF. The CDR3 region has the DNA TGCAGCGTTCAAGCTCTAGCGGGGGATACGCAGTATTTT.

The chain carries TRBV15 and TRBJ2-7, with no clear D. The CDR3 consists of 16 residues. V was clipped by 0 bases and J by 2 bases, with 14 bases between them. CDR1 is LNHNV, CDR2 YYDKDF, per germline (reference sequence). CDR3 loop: CATSRDIGQSAYEQYF. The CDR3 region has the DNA TGTGCCACCAGCAGAGACATAGGTCAGTCCGCCTACGAGCAGTACTTC.

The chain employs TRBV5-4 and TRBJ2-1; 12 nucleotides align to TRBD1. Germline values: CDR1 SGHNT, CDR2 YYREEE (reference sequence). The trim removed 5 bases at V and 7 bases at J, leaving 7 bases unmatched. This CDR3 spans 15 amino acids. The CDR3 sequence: CASRRGQGASNEQFF. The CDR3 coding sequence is TGTGCCAGCAGGCGGGGACAGGGGGCGTCGAATGAGCAGTTCTTC.

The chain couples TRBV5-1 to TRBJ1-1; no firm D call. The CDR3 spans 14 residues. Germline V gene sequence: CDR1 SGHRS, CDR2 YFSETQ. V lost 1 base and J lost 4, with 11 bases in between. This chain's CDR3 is CASSLIGPSTEAFF. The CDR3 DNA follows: TGCGCCAGCAGCTTGATCGGCCCAAGCACTGAAGCTTTCTTT.

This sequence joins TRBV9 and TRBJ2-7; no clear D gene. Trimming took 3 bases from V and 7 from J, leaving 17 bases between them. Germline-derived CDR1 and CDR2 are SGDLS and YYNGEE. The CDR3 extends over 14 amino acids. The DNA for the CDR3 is TGTGCCAGCAGCGCCACCCCGTGGGAAGTTGAGCAGTACTTC. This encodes CASSATPWEVEQYF.

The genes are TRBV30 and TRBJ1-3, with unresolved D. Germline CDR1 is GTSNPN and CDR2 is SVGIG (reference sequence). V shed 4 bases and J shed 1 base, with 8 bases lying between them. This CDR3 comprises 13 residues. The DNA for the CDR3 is TGTGCCTGGACCTCCCAATCTGGAAACACCATATATTTT. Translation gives CAWTSQSGNTIYF.

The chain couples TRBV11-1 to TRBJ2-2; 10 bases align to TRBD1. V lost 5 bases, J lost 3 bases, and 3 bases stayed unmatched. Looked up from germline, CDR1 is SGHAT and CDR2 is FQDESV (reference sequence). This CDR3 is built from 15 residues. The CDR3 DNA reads TGTGCCAGCAGCCCGGGACAGGGGTACACCGGGGAGCTGTTTTTT. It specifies CASSPGQGYTGELFF.

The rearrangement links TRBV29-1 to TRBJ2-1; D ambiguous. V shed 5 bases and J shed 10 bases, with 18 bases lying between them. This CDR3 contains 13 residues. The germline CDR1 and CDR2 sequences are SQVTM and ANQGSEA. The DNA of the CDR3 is TGCAGCGTTCATCCTACGGAACTGAGGGAGCAGTTCTTC. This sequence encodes CSVHPTELREQFF.

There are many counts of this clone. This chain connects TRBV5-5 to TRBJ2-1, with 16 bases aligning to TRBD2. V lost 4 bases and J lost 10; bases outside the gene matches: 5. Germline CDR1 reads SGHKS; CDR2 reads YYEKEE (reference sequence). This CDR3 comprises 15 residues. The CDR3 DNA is TGTGCCAGCAGCGGAGGGACTAGCGGGAGGGGCGAGCAGTTCTTC. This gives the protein CASSGGTSGRGEQFF.

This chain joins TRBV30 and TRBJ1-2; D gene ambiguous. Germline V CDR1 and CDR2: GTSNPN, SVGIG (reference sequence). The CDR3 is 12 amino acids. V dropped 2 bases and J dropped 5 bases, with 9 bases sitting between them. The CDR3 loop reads CAWSPNGYGYTF. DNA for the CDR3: TGTGCCTGGAGTCCCAATGGTTATGGCTACACCTTC.